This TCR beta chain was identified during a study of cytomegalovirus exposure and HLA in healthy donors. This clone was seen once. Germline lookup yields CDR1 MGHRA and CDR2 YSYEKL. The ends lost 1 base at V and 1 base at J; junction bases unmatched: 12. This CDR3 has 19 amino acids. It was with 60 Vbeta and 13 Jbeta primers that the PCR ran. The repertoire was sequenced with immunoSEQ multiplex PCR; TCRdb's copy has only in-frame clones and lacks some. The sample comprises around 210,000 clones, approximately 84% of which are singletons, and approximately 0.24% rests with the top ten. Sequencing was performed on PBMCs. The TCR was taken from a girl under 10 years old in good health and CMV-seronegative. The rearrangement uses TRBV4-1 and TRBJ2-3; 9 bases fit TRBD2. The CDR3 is CASSQGGRGGGSGTDTQYF. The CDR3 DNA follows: TGCGCCAGCAGCCAAGGGGGGCGGGGGGGCGGTTCGGGCACAGATACGCAGTATTTT.